The 18 T cell receptor beta chains given below trace back to one sample, sequenced in a study of cytomegalovirus exposure and HLA in healthy donors. The PCR used 60 Vbeta and 13 Jbeta primers. TCRdb's table, derived via immunoSEQ multiplex PCR, lists solely in-frame clones and lacks some. This table has some 52,000 clones, approximately 70% appearing once. The sequenced sample was PBMCs. Receptors were obtained from a man younger than 35 in good health and CMV-seronegative.

The V gene is TRBV10-2, the J gene TRBJ2-1; 9 positions agree with TRBD2. The CDR3 runs to 16 residues. The V and J ends lost 4 bases and 10 bases, in that order; junction bases with no gene match: 14. The V gene's germline CDR1 is WSHSY and CDR2 SAAADI. The CDR3, as DNA: TGCGCCAGCAGTGGTTTCGGGACTAGCCTAACATGGGAGCAGTTCTTC. Translated: CASSGFGTSLTWEQFF.

V and J are TRBV7-9 and TRBJ2-7, with a weak D call TRBD2 (5 bases). The V gene lost 5 bases and the J gene lost 2 bases, with 13 bases spanning the gap. CDR3 size: 14 residues. CDR1 is SEHNR and CDR2 is FQNEAQ in the germline V gene (reference sequence). The CDR3 protein is CASSAVGVAYEQYF. The CDR3 DNA is TGTGCCAGCAGCGCAGTCGGGGTGGCCTACGAGCAGTACTTC.

This clone was seen a single time. The V and J genes are TRBV29-1 and TRBJ1-1, with D tentatively TRBD1 (5 bases). V was cut by 3 bases and J by 6 bases, with 20 bases left in between. Germline V gene lookup returns CDR1 SQVTM and CDR2 ANQGSEA. The CDR3 is made up of 15 amino acids. CDR3 nucleotide sequence: TGCAGCGTTGATCTATGGGCAGGAGGGGCCTCTGAAGCTTTCTTT. Translating it yields CSVDLWAGGASEAFF. The whole variable domain, remainder taken from reference TRBV29-1 and TRBJ1-1, is SAVISQKPSRDICQRGTSLTIQCQVDSQVTMMFWYRQQPGQSLTLIATANQGSEATYESGFVIDKFPISRPNLTFSTLTVSNMSPEDSSIYLCSVDLWAGGASEAFFGQGTRLTVV.

The chain has TRBV6-1 and TRBJ2-1, with a tentative D call TRBD2 (5 bases). The V gene lost 1 base and the J gene lost 0 bases, with 10 bases spanning the gap. Per germline, CDR1 MNHNS and CDR2 SASEGT. This CDR3 comprises 16 residues. CDR3 protein: CASSEDTRASYNEQFF. CDR3 nucleotide sequence: TGTGCCAGCAGTGAAGACACGAGGGCCTCCTACAATGAGCAGTTCTTC.

CDR3 coding DNA: TGTGCCAGCAGCCGAGGAAAGGGACTTAGACACAATGAGCAGTTCTTC. Translating gives CASSRGKGLRHNEQFF. J is TRBJ2-1 and V is TRBV14; tentatively, D is TRBD2 (6 bases). V dropped 4 bases and J dropped 5 bases, with 18 bases sitting between them. The length of the CDR3 is 16 residues. The germline gives CDR1 SGHDN, CDR2 FVKESK.

The chain links TRBV28 to TRBJ2-7; 7 bases match TRBD2. Germline lookup yields CDR1 MDHEN and CDR2 SYDVKM. V trimming: 2 bases; J trimming: 3 bases; junction bases outside the gene matches: 7. The CDR3 runs to 15 residues. In DNA form, the CDR3 reads TGTGCCAGCAGTTTAGGGACTACCCTATTCTACGAGCAGTACTTC. This gives the protein CASSLGTTLFYEQYF.

The CDR3 DNA reads TGTGCCAGCAGCTTAGTGCCCTATCACGAGCAGTACTTC. Its protein is CASSLVPYHEQYF. The chain links TRBV11-3 to TRBJ2-7, with D hard to call. Per the germline V gene, CDR1 is SGHNT and CDR2 is YENEEA. The CDR3 has 13 residues. V was shortened by 1 base and J by 5 bases, with 9 bases between the two germline ends.

This clone was seen a few times. The gene calls are TRBV9 and TRBJ1-2; 8 bases are shared with TRBD1. After removal of 3 bases from V and 4 bases from J, the junction contained 8 bases not matched to a gene. The CDR3 is made up of 15 amino acids. CDR1 is SGDLS and CDR2 is YYNGEE in the germline V gene. CDR3: CASSEGQGNIYGYTF. The CDR3 coding sequence is TGTGCCAGCAGCGAAGGACAGGGCAATATCTATGGCTACACCTTC.

The chain carries TRBV28 and TRBJ2-2, with 7 bases that match TRBD2. This CDR3 is 14 amino acids long. The V gene's germline CDR1 is MDHEN and CDR2 SYDVKM. V lost 8 bases to trimming and J lost 4 bases; unmatched junction nucleotides: 7. CDR3 bases: TGTGCCAGCCGACCTAGGGAGGGCACCGGGGAGCTGTTTTTT. Its protein is CASRPREGTGELFF.

This clone has only a few counts. This chain uses TRBV7-9 with TRBJ1-4; the D gene is possibly TRBD1 (6 bases). This CDR3 is 14 amino acids long. Germline CDR1 SEHNR, CDR2 FQNEAQ (reference sequence). Between the trimmed V and J ends, which lost 2 bases and 8 bases, there was a span of 12 bases. The CDR3 here is CASSLPRTGEKLFF. In DNA, the CDR3 is TGTGCCAGCAGCTTACCCCGTACAGGGGAAAAACTGTTTTTT.

CDR3 nucleotides: TGTGCCAGTAGTATTGGGGGGGCTCGTGAAAAACTGTTTTTT. Its translation is CASSIGGAREKLFF. V and J are TRBV19 and TRBJ1-4; a weak D match, TRBD1 (6 bases). The germline gives CDR1 LNHDA, CDR2 SQIVND (reference sequence). The V gene lost 3 bases and the J gene lost 7 bases, with 12 bases spanning the gap. This CDR3 is 14 amino acids long.

CDR3 in amino acids: CASSLAAGSRAEAFF. The CDR3 nucleotides are TGCGCCAGCAGCTTGGCCGCCGGGTCTCGCGCTGAAGCTTTCTTT. This rearrangement joins TRBV5-1 to TRBJ1-1; D remains ambiguous. V was cut by 0 bases and J by 6 bases, with 15 bases left in between. The CDR3 covers 15 residues. The germline V gene encodes CDR1 SGHRS and CDR2 YFSETQ.

The J gene is TRBJ1-6, the V gene TRBV19; D is perhaps TRBD1 (5 bases). The CDR3 length is 12 residues. With 5 bases removed from V and 9 bases from J, the gap between germline ends came to 8 bases. Germline V gene lookup returns CDR1 LNHDA and CDR2 SQIVND (reference sequence). The CDR3 loop reads CASSVRGSPLHF. The CDR3 nucleotides are TGTGCCAGTAGTGTTAGGGGTTCACCCCTCCACTTT.

This sequence joins TRBV4-2 and TRBJ2-7; 10 bases fit TRBD1. The junction had 2 bases not matched to a gene; V was cut back by 1 base and J by 2 bases. This CDR3 contains 15 residues. Germline loops: CDR1 LGHNA, CDR2 YNFKEQ. DNA of the CDR3: TGTGCCAGCAGCCAAGCCGGGACAGGGGCCTACGAGCAGTACTTC. It is translated as CASSQAGTGAYEQYF.

This clone was seen only a few times. The chain recombines TRBV5-1 with TRBJ1-3, with D possibly being TRBD1 (6 bases). The CDR3 length is 14 residues. Germline assignment: CDR1 SGHRS and CDR2 YFSETQ. V lost 3 bases and J 3 bases, leaving 10 bases between the germline ends. The CDR3 reads CASSSGGGGNTIYF. The CDR3 nucleotides read TGCGCCAGCAGCTCGGGGGGCGGTGGAAACACCATATATTTT.

The chain combines TRBV7-2 with TRBJ2-3; D remains ambiguous. There are 15 residues in the CDR3. The ends were cut back, 3 bases at V and 2 bases at J, with 12 bases in the middle. Germline values: CDR1 SGHTA, CDR2 FQGNSA. As DNA, the CDR3 is TGTGCCAGCAGCTTTTCCCTCGGGTCCACAGATACGCAGTATTTT. It codes for CASSFSLGSTDTQYF.

V usage is TRBV28 and J usage is TRBJ1-5, with 10 bases aligning to TRBD1. Unmatched junction bases numbered 7, after V lost 3 bases and J lost 8 bases. There are 15 residues in the CDR3. Germline-derived CDR1 and CDR2 are MDHEN and SYDVKM. This CDR3 is CASSFGDRGGEPQHF. DNA of the CDR3: TGTGCCAGCAGTTTCGGGGACAGGGGAGGAGAGCCCCAGCATTTT.

This clone showed up just a few times. The V call is TRBV4-3, the J call TRBJ2-7; 8 nucleotides align to TRBD1. V gave up 4 bases and J gave up 7 bases; unmatched junction bases: 12. The CDR3 sequence is 15 residues long. Germline V lookup: CDR1 LGHNA, CDR2 YSLEER. As DNA, the CDR3 is TGCGCCAGCAGCCCTCAGGGGGCCCGGGCCTGGGAGCAGTACTTC. Amino acids: CASSPQGARAWEQYF.